The clone carrying this T cell receptor (beta chain) was counted at least ten times. The antigen is not known. This entry is derived from a study of T cells in Graves' hyperthyroidism and ophthalmopathy. The CDR3 consists of 13 residues. V gave up 6 bases and J gave up 5 bases, with 13 bases separating them. CDR1 and CDR2 from the germline V gene are MNHNS and SASEGT. Study-wide findings and caveats: Also found in blood were most expanded thyroid clonotypes above 0.001.

TCR beta CDR3 sequences were amplified from RNA transcripts. First-round RT-PCR with HTBI primers amplified the TCR CDR3 region. TCRdb re-analysed the multiplex PCR reads in MiXCR, keeping a single row per CDR3 protein. The sample shows around 380,000 distinct CDR3 sequences, approximately 13% of them seen only once. The TCR comes from a man aged 25 to 40 with Graves' hyperthyroidism that later progressed to Graves' ophthalmopathy. Sequencing used blood. The chain employs TRBV6-1 and TRBJ1-1, with D unresolved. CDR3 sequence reads: CASRDSRRTEAFF. CDR3 bases: TGTGCCAGCAGGGATTCCAGGCGTACTGAAGCTTTCTTT.